This passage covers 28 T cell receptor beta chains from one sample sequenced in a study of CD8+ T cells in alopecia areata. Isolated RNA was reverse transcribed into cDNA used as the sequencing template. Method: immunoSEQ multiplex PCR; TCRdb's copy keeps in-frame clones and lacks some. The sample includes 150,000 or so clones, roughly 50% of them seen just once. Sequencing was performed on CD4+ T cells sorted from blood. These receptor sequences come from a human donor in good health.

This chain links TRBV28 with TRBJ2-1; 9 nucleotides line up with TRBD2. V lost 4 bases and J lost 5; bases outside the gene matches: 6. The CDR3 runs 15 residues. The germline gives CDR1 MDHEN, CDR2 SYDVKM. The CDR3 sequence: CASSSSGTSHNEQFF. CDR3 sequence (DNA): TGTGCCAGCAGTTCCTCAGGGACTAGCCACAATGAGCAGTTCTTC.

The chain couples TRBV27 to TRBJ2-7, with D tentatively TRBD1 or TRBD2 (5 bases each). The CDR3 totals 16 residues. The germline gives CDR1 MNHEY, CDR2 SMNVEV (reference sequence). V was clipped by 5 bases and J by 6 bases, with 23 bases between them. The CDR3 DNA reads as TGTGCCAGCAGTCCCCGCCCCCCGGGACCTACCGTCGAGCAGTACTTC. It is translated as CASSPRPPGPTVEQYF.

CDR3 bases: TGTGCCAGCAGTTACCGGGTGATGGGGGTAAATTCACCCCTCCACTTT. The encoded protein is CASSYRVMGVNSPLHF. The chain has TRBV6-5 and TRBJ1-6, with D possibly being TRBD1 (5 bases). This CDR3 comprises 16 residues. The ends were cut back, 2 bases at V and 7 bases at J, with 15 bases in the middle. Germline V gives CDR1 MNHEY, CDR2 SVGAGI.

CDR3 DNA: TGTGCCAGCAGCTTAGGGGCAGGGGCTTCAACTAATGAAAAACTGTTTTTT. Its translation is CASSLGAGASTNEKLFF. The chain couples TRBV7-9 to TRBJ1-4, with D possibly being TRBD1 (6 bases). Germline lookup yields CDR1 SEHNR and CDR2 FQNEAQ (reference sequence). The CDR3 covers 17 residues. V was shortened by 1 base and J by 0 bases, with 12 bases between the two germline ends.

This clone has only a few counts. The rearrangement joins TRBV28 to TRBJ2-4, with D maybe TRBD1 (6 bases). Germline loops: CDR1 MDHEN, CDR2 SYDVKM. V shed 6 bases and J shed 4 bases, with 13 bases lying between them. This CDR3 is 14 amino acids long. CDR3 amino acids: CASSPQRGKNIQYF. For the CDR3, the DNA is TGTGCCAGCAGCCCCCAGAGGGGGAAAAACATTCAGTACTTC.

This clone was recorded only once. The chain is built from TRBV30 and TRBJ1-1; 8 bases agree with TRBD1. The CDR3 runs to 12 residues. Germline V gene data show CDR1 as GTSNPN and CDR2 as SVGIG (reference sequence). V was clipped by 2 bases and J by 7 bases; unmatched bases: 3. CDR3 nucleotide sequence: TGTGCCTGGAGTCCTGACAGGGGTGAAGCTTTCTTT. It translates to CAWSPDRGEAFF.

This rearrangement joins TRBV15 to TRBJ1-5; D gene ambiguous. This CDR3 contains 13 residues. Germline V gene lookup returns CDR1 LNHNV and CDR2 YYDKDF (reference sequence). V was trimmed by 2 bases and J by 4 bases, leaving 6 bases between them. CDR3 loop: CATSRSGNQPQHF. For the CDR3, the DNA is TGTGCCACCAGCAGATCCGGAAATCAGCCCCAGCATTTT.

The CDR3 sequence is CASSELGQRGNEKLFF. CDR3 bases: TGTGCCAGCAGTGAGTTAGGACAGAGAGGCAATGAAAAACTGTTTTTT. The genes are TRBV25-1 and TRBJ1-4; the D gene is possibly TRBD1 (6 bases). Germline V gene lookup returns CDR1 MGHDK and CDR2 SYGVNS. Between the trimmed V and J ends, which lost 3 bases and 5 bases, there was a span of 16 bases. The CDR3 has 16 residues.

This clone has a handful of counts. This rearrangement joins TRBV29-1 to TRBJ2-1; 7 bases agree with TRBD2. V dropped 4 bases and J dropped 5; count of bases not matched to a gene: 5. The CDR3 spans 13 residues. The germline CDR1 and CDR2 sequences are SQVTM and ANQGSEA. CDR3 in amino acids: CSVAGRLNNEQFF. The CDR3 region has the DNA TGCAGCGTTGCCGGGAGGTTGAACAATGAGCAGTTCTTC.

This clone was counted only a few times. V and J are TRBV25-1 and TRBJ1-2; D is undetermined. Trimming took 3 bases from V and 2 from J, leaving 10 bases between them. The CDR3 is 14 amino acids. CDR1 is MGHDK, CDR2 SYGVNS, per germline. The CDR3 loop is CASSEGSRNYGYTF. The CDR3 DNA is TGTGCCAGCAGTGAGGGGTCAAGAAACTATGGCTACACCTTC.

A few counts support this clone. This chain connects TRBV29-1 to TRBJ2-1; 9 bases line up with TRBD2. Looked up from germline, CDR1 is SQVTM and CDR2 is ANQGSEA. J was trimmed by 6 bases and V by 3 bases; bases with no gene match: 6. The CDR3 is 14 residues long. The CDR3 protein is CSVEGSGRLNEQFF. As DNA, the CDR3 is TGCAGCGTTGAGGGTAGCGGGAGACTCAATGAGCAGTTCTTC.

The chain joins TRBV11-2 to TRBJ2-3; TRBD1 might be the D (5 bases). This CDR3 spans 14 amino acids. V shed 3 bases and J shed 2 bases, with 9 bases lying between them. Germline-derived CDR1 and CDR2 are SGHAT and FQNNGV. This CDR3 reads CASSFPGSTDTQYF. In DNA form, the CDR3 reads TGTGCCAGCAGCTTCCCAGGGTCCACAGATACGCAGTATTTT.

The chain employs TRBV2 and TRBJ2-3; perhaps TRBD2 as D (5 bases). The V gene lost 3 bases and the J gene lost 4 bases, with 8 bases spanning the gap. The length of the CDR3 is 13 residues. Per germline, CDR1 SNHLY and CDR2 FYNNEI. CDR3 amino acids: CASSDREADTQYF. The DNA for the CDR3 is TGTGCCAGCAGTGATCGGGAAGCAGATACGCAGTATTTT.

In its sample, this clone was seen a few times. V and J are TRBV29-1 and TRBJ1-1; D gene ambiguous. This CDR3 has 12 amino acids. The ends were cut back, 4 bases at V and 4 bases at J, with 10 bases in the middle. Germline values: CDR1 SQVTM, CDR2 ANQGSEA. The CDR3 DNA reads as TGCAGCGTTGGATCGTTCGGCACTGAAGCTTTCTTT. Encoded protein: CSVGSFGTEAFF.

This clone has a handful of counts. The chain uses TRBV5-1 and TRBJ2-6; the D is unclear. V was shortened by 0 bases and J by 0 bases, with 4 bases between the two germline ends. Germline V lookup: CDR1 SGHRS, CDR2 YFSETQ. This CDR3 contains 15 residues. For the CDR3, the DNA is TGCGCCAGCAGCTTGGATCTCTCTGGGGCCAACGTCCTGACTTTC. As protein: CASSLDLSGANVLTF.

This clone was counted between two and nine times. The J gene is TRBJ1-1, the V gene TRBV20-1; D is unclear. V was shortened by 3 bases and J by 3 bases, with 5 bases between the two germline ends. Germline loops: CDR1 DFQATT, CDR2 SNEGSKA (reference sequence). The CDR3 contains 11 residues. The CDR3 reads CSASGDTEAFF. The CDR3 nucleotides are TGCAGTGCTAGTGGGGACACTGAAGCTTTCTTT.

V usage is TRBV25-1 and J usage is TRBJ2-7, with 7 nucleotides matching TRBD2. The CDR3 totals 15 residues. Per germline, CDR1 MGHDK and CDR2 SYGVNS. The V segment lost 0 bases and the J segment 3 bases; nucleotides outside the gene matches: 5. CDR3 protein: CASSEYAGVGYEQYF. The CDR3 nucleotides are TGTGCCAGCAGTGAATATGCGGGGGTTGGCTACGAGCAGTACTTC.

V usage is TRBV5-4 and J usage is TRBJ2-4, with D perhaps given as TRBD1 or TRBD2 (5 bases each). CDR1 SGHNT and CDR2 YYREEE come from the germline V gene (reference sequence). Trimming removed 4 bases at V and 4 bases at J, with 15 bases between. The CDR3 runs 15 residues. The CDR3 nucleotides read TGTGCCAGCAGCAACCGGGACCTCGGAAAAAACATTCAGTACTTC. Translating gives CASSNRDLGKNIQYF.

The chain uses TRBV29-1 and TRBJ2-7; no firm D call. V shed 6 bases and J shed 2 bases, with 8 bases lying between them. This CDR3 is 11 amino acids long. Germline CDR1 is SQVTM and CDR2 is ANQGSEA. The CDR3 spells CSVIVTYEQYF. DNA of the CDR3: TGCAGCGTAATAGTTACCTACGAGCAGTACTTC.

This clone came up a few times. J is TRBJ2-5 and V is TRBV5-4; 7 bases align to TRBD1. The germline CDR1 and CDR2 sequences are SGHNT and YYREEE (reference sequence). The CDR3 has 14 residues. With V trimmed by 0 bases and J by 2 bases, 1 base remained unmatched. CDR3 amino acids: CASSLVGQQETQYF. The CDR3 DNA sequence: TGTGCCAGCAGCTTGGTGGGACAGCAAGAGACCCAGTACTTC.

This clone has only a few counts. V is TRBV29-1 and J is TRBJ2-5; D not resolved. V lost 7 bases and J 7 bases, leaving 10 bases between the germline ends. Germline V CDR1 and CDR2: SQVTM, ANQGSEA. This CDR3 spans 10 amino acids. CDR3 protein: CSGPVGTQYF. The CDR3 nucleotides read TGCAGCGGACCCGTTGGGACCCAGTACTTC.

In DNA, the CDR3 is TGTGCCAGCAGCTTGGCGGCCAGGGAGCTGTTTTTT. Encoded protein: CASSLAARELFF. V usage is TRBV5-6 and J usage is TRBJ2-2; D is undetermined. V lost 0 bases, J lost 9 bases, and 6 bases lay in between. The CDR3 is 12 amino acids. Germline CDR1 and CDR2: SGHDT and YYEEEE.

This chain links TRBV5-1 with TRBJ2-2; D possibly corresponds to TRBD2 (5 bases). Germline V gene sequence: CDR1 SGHRS, CDR2 YFSETQ. V was shortened by 0 bases and J by 2 bases, with 8 bases between the two germline ends. The CDR3 runs to 15 residues. The CDR3 spells CASSLARTNTGELFF. The CDR3 DNA reads as TGCGCCAGCAGCTTGGCCCGGACTAACACCGGGGAGCTGTTTTTT.

V is TRBV5-6 and J is TRBJ2-5; the match to TRBD2 covers 12 bases. Losses at the gene ends were 2 bases for V and 5 bases for J; bases not matched to a gene: 10. In germline, CDR1 is SGHDT, CDR2 YYEEEE. This CDR3 is 17 amino acids long. This CDR3 reads CASSLLRLAGDRETQYF. CDR3 coding DNA: TGTGCCAGCAGCTTACTTCGACTAGCGGGAGATCGGGAGACCCAGTACTTC.

The CDR3 sequence is CASSVGVDTQYF. CDR3 coding DNA: TGTGCCAGCAGCGTAGGAGTGGATACGCAGTATTTT. The chain has TRBV9 and TRBJ2-3; D remains unclear. V was clipped by 0 bases and J by 6 bases, with 5 bases between them. The CDR3 spans 12 residues. Germline assignment: CDR1 SGDLS and CDR2 YYNGEE. The whole variable domain, filled in from reference TRBV9 and TRBJ2-3, reads DSGVTQTPKHLITATGQRVTLRCSPRSGDLSVYWYQQSLDQGLQFLIQYYNGEERAKGNILERFSAQQFPDLHSELNLSSLELGDSALYFCASSVGVDTQYFGPGTRLTVL.

This rearrangement joins TRBV30 to TRBJ2-2; the match to TRBD2 covers 8 bases. The CDR3 has 14 amino acids. CDR1 is GTSNPN and CDR2 is SVGIG in the germline V gene (reference sequence). After removal of 4 bases from V and 2 bases from J, the junction contained 3 bases not matched to a gene. The CDR3 bases are TGTGCCTGGAATAGCGGGATTAACACCGGGGAGCTGTTTTTT. Translating it yields CAWNSGINTGELFF.

The sample holds a few counts of this clone. The V gene is TRBV18, the J gene TRBJ1-1, with TRBD1 matching 9 bases. This CDR3 region has 15 residues. The V and J ends lost 0 bases and 5 bases, in that order; junction bases with no gene match: 4. Per the germline V gene, CDR1 is KGHSH and CDR2 is LQKENI. CDR3 residues: CASSPPYRGRTEAFF. The DNA of the CDR3 is TGTGCCAGCTCACCACCGTACAGGGGGCGGACTGAAGCTTTCTTT.

The CDR3 sequence is CASSLPMGDQETQYF. CDR3 in DNA: TGCGCCAGCAGCTTGCCTATGGGGGATCAAGAGACCCAGTACTTC. The rearrangement links TRBV5-1 to TRBJ2-5; D tentatively reads TRBD1 or TRBD2 (5 bases each). CDR1 SGHRS and CDR2 YFSETQ come from the germline V gene. The CDR3 totals 15 residues. V lost 1 base and J 2 bases, leaving 12 bases between the germline ends.